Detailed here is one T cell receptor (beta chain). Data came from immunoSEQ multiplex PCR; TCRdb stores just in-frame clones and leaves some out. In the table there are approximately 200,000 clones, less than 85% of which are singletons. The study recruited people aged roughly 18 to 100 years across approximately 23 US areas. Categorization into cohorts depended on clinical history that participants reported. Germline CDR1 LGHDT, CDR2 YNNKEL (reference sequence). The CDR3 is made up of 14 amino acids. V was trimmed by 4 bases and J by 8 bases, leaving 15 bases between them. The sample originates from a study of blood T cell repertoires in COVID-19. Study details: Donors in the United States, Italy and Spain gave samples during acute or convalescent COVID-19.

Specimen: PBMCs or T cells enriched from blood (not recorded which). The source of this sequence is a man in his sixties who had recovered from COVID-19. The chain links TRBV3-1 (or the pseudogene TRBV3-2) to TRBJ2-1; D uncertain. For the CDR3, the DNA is TGTGCCAGCAGCCGAGGTAGAGCGAGAGATGAGCAGTTCTTC. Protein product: CASSRGRARDEQFF.